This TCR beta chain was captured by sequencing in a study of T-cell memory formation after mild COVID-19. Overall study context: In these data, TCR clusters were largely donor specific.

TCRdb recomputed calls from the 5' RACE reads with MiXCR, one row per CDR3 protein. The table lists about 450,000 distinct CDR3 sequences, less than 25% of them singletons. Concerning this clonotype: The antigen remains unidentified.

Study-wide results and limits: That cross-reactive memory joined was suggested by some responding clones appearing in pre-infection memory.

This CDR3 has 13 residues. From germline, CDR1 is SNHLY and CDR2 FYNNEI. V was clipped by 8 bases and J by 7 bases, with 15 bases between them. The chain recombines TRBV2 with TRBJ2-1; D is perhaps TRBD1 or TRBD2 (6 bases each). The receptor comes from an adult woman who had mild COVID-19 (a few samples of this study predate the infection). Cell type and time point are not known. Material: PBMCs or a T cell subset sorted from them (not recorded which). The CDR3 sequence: CASSSRGGNEQFF. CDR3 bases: TGTGCCAGCTCATCAAGAGGGGGGAATGAGCAGTTCTTC.